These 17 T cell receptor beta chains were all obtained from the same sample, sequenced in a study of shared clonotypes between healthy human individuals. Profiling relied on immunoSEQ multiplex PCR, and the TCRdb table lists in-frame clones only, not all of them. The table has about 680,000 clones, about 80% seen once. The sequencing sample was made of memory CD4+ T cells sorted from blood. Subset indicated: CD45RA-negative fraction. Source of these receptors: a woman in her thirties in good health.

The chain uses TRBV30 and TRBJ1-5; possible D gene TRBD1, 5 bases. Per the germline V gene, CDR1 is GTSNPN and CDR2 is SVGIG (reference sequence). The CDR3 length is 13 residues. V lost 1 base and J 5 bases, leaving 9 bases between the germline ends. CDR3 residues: CAWSGQSDQPQHF. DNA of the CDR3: TGTGCCTGGAGTGGACAGTCAGATCAGCCCCAGCATTTT.

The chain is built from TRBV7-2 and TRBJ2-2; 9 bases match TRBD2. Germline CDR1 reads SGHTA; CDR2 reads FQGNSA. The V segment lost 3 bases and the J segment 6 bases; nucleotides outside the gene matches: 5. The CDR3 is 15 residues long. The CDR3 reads CASSFGSGRSGELFF. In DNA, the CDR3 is TGTGCCAGCAGCTTCGGTAGCGGGAGATCCGGGGAGCTGTTTTTT.

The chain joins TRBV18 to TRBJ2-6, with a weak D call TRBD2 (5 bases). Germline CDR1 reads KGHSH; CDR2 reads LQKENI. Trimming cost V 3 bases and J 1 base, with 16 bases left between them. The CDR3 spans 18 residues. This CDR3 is CASSPFSPGGSGANVLTF. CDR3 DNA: TGTGCCAGCTCACCTTTCTCGCCCGGCGGGTCTGGGGCCAACGTCCTGACTTTC.

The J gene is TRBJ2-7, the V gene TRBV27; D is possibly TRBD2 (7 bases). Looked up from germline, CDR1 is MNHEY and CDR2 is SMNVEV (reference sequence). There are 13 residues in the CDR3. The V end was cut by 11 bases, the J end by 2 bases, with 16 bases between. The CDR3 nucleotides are TGTGCCGGGCCAGCGGGACAACCCTACGAGCAGTACTTC. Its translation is CAGPAGQPYEQYF.

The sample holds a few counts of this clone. CDR3 DNA sequence: TGTGCCAGCAGCCTAGGGACAGGGGTACCAGAGACCCAGTACTTC. Translating gives CASSLGTGVPETQYF. The rearrangement uses TRBV7-9 and TRBJ2-5; 10 bases are a match to TRBD1. Germline CDR1 is SEHNR and CDR2 is FQNEAQ (reference sequence). V dropped 5 bases and J dropped 4; count of bases not matched to a gene: 7. The CDR3 has 15 residues.

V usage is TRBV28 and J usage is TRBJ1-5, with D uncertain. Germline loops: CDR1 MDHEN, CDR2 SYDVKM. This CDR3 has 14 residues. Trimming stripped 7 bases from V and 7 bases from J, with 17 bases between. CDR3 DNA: TGTGCCAGCATGGACTCGAGGGCCGGGCAGCCCCAGCATTTT. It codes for CASMDSRAGQPQHF.

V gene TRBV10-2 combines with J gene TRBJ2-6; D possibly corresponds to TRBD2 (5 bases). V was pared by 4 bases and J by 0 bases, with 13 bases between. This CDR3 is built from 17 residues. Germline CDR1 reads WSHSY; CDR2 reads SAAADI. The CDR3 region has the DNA TGCGCCAGCAGTGGGACTTCAGAAGTCTCTGGGGCCAACGTCCTGACTTTC. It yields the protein CASSGTSEVSGANVLTF.

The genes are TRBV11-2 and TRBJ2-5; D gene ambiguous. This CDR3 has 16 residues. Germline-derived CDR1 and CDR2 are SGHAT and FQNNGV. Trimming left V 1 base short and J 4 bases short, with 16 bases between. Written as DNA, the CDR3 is TGTGCCAGCAGCTTAGTATCCGGGTTGGTCGGAGAGACCCAGTACTTC. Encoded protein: CASSLVSGLVGETQYF.

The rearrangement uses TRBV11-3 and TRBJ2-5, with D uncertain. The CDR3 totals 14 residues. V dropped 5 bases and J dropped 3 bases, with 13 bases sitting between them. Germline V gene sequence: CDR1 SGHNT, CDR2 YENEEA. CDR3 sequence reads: CASSELDGEETQYF. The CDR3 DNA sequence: TGTGCCAGCAGCGAACTGGACGGAGAAGAGACCCAGTACTTC.

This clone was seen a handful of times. For the CDR3, the DNA is TGTGCCACCAGCCCCCGAGAGGCCCCCTACGAGCAGTACTTC. This encodes CATSPREAPYEQYF. The rearrangement links TRBV15 to TRBJ2-7; the D is unclear. Germline CDR1 is LNHNV and CDR2 is YYDKDF (reference sequence). CDR3 size: 14 residues. The V and J ends lost 5 bases and 2 bases respectively, with 13 bases between them.

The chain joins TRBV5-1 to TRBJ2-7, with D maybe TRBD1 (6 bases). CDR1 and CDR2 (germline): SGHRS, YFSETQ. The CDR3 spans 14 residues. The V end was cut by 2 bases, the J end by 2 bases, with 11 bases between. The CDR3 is CASSLQGAPYEQYF. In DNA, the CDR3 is TGCGCCAGCAGCTTACAGGGAGCCCCCTACGAGCAGTACTTC.

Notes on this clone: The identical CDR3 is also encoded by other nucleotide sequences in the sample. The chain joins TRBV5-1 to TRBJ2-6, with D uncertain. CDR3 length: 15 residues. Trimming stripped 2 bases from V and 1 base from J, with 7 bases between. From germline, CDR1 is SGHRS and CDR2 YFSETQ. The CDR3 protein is CASSFGSSGANVLTF. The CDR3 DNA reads TGCGCCAGCAGCTTTGGCTCGTCTGGGGCCAACGTCCTGACTTTC.

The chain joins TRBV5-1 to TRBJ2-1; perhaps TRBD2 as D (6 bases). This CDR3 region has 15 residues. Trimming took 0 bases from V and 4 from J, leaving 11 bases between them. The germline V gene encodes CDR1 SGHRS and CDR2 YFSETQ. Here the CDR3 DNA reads TGCGCCAGCAGCTTGGCAATAGCGGAGTACAATGAGCAGTTCTTC. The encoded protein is CASSLAIAEYNEQFF.

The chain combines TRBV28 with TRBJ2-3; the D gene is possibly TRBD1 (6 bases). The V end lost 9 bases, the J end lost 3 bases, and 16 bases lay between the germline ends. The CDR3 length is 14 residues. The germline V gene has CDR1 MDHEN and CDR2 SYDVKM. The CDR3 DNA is TGTGCCAGTAACAGGGTGTTAGGAACAGATACGCAGTATTTT. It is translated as CASNRVLGTDTQYF.

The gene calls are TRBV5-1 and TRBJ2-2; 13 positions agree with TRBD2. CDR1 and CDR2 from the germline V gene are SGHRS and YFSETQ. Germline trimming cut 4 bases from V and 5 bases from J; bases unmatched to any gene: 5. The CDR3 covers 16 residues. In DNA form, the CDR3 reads TGCGCCAGCAGCGGGACTAGCGGGATTTTAACCGGGGAGCTGTTTTTT. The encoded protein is CASSGTSGILTGELFF.

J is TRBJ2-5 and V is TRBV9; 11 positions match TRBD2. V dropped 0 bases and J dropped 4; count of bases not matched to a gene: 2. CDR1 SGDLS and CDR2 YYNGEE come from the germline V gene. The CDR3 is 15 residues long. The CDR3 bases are TGTGCCAGCAGCGTAGCCGGACTAGCGGGAGAGACCCAGTACTTC. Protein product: CASSVAGLAGETQYF.

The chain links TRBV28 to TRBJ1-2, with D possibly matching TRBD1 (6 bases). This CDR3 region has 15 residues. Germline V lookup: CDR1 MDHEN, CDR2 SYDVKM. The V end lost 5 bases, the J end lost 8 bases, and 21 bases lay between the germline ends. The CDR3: CASSGAGQQSGGYTF. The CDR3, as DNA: TGTGCCAGCAGTGGCGCGGGACAACAAAGCGGGGGCTACACCTTC.